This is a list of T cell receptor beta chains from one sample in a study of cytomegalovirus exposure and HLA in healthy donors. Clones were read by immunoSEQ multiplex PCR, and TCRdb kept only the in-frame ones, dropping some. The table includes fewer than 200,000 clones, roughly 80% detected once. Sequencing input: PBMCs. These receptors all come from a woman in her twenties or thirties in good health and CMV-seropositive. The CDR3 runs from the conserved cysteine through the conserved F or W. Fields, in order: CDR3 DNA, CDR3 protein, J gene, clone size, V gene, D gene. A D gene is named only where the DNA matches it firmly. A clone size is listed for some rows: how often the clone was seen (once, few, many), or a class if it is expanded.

CDR3nt: TGTGCCAGTAGTGTAGCGGCGGGACAGGGGGCGTACGAGCAGTACTTC
CDR3aa: CASSVAAGQGAYEQYF
j_gene: TRBJ2-7
abundance: .
v_gene: TRBV19
d_gene: TRBD1

CDR3nt: TGTGCCAGCAGCTTATCCCGGGCAACTAATGAAAAACTGTTTTTT
CDR3aa: CASSLSRATNEKLFF
j_gene: TRBJ1-4
abundance: .
v_gene: TRBV7-3
d_gene: .

CDR3nt: TGTGCCAGCAGCGAGGTTTTGGGACTAGACGCGCAGTATTTT
CDR3aa: CASSEVLGLDAQYF
j_gene: TRBJ2-3
abundance: .
v_gene: TRBV2
d_gene: TRBD2

CDR3nt: TGCGCCAGCAGGGGGACAGGGGGGGCCAACGAGCAGTACTTC
CDR3aa: CASRGTGGANEQYF
j_gene: TRBJ2-7
abundance: .
v_gene: TRBV5-1
d_gene: TRBD1

CDR3nt: TGCAGCGTAGGGGACAGGGCTCGCGAGCAGTACTTC
CDR3aa: CSVGDRAREQYF
j_gene: TRBJ2-7
abundance: .
v_gene: TRBV29-1
d_gene: TRBD1

CDR3nt: TGTGCCAGCTCACCCCGGACTGCGGGGGAGCAGTACTTC
CDR3aa: CASSPRTAGEQYF
j_gene: TRBJ2-7
abundance: .
v_gene: TRBV18
d_gene: .

CDR3nt: TGTGCCAGCAGTTCCAGGGGGAACACTGAAGCTTTCTTT
CDR3aa: CASSSRGNTEAFF
j_gene: TRBJ1-1
abundance: .
v_gene: TRBV6-5
d_gene: .

CDR3nt: TGTGCCAGCAGTATAACAGGGGAAGCCGGGGAGCTGTTTTTT
CDR3aa: CASSITGEAGELFF
j_gene: TRBJ2-2
abundance: many
v_gene: TRBV6-4
d_gene: TRBD1

CDR3nt: TGTGCCAGCAGCCGCCGGGACAGGGGTAACACCGGGGAGCTGTTTTTT
CDR3aa: CASSRRDRGNTGELFF
j_gene: TRBJ2-2
abundance: .
v_gene: TRBV7-6
d_gene: TRBD1

CDR3nt: TGTGCCAGCAGCTTCGGGGGGGCCACAGATACGCAGTATTTT
CDR3aa: CASSFGGATDTQYF
j_gene: TRBJ2-3
abundance: .
v_gene: TRBV5-8
d_gene: TRBD2

CDR3nt: TGTGCCAGTCGCAGGTTGAGTAATGAAAAACTGTTTTTT
CDR3aa: CASRRLSNEKLFF
j_gene: TRBJ1-4
abundance: .
v_gene: TRBV19
d_gene: .

CDR3nt: TGTGCCTGGTCCCAGCGGGGGACTAGCACAGATACGCAGTATTTT
CDR3aa: CAWSQRGTSTDTQYF
j_gene: TRBJ2-3
abundance: few
v_gene: TRBV30
d_gene: TRBD2

CDR3nt: TGCGCCAGCAGCTCGCAGGGGATGTCTGGAAACACCATATATTTT
CDR3aa: CASSSQGMSGNTIYF
j_gene: TRBJ1-3
abundance: .
v_gene: TRBV5-1
d_gene: .

CDR3nt: TGTGCCAGCAGTGGGACAGGGGGAAGGACTGAAGCTTTCTTT
CDR3aa: CASSGTGGRTEAFF
j_gene: TRBJ1-1
abundance: .
v_gene: TRBV2
d_gene: TRBD1

CDR3nt: TGTGCCAGCAGCCCGCAGGGGGCCGGGACATACAATGAGCAGTTCTTC
CDR3aa: CASSPQGAGTYNEQFF
j_gene: TRBJ2-1
abundance: .
v_gene: TRBV7-3
d_gene: TRBD1

CDR3nt: TGCGCCAGCAGCTTGACCGCCCCCGAACGACAGGGCTATAATTCACCCCTCCACTTT
CDR3aa: CASSLTAPERQGYNSPLHF
j_gene: TRBJ1-6
abundance: .
v_gene: TRBV5-1
d_gene: TRBD1